This T cell receptor (beta chain) comes out of a study of T cell responses to AZD1222 COVID-19 vaccine. The CDR3 sequence is 16 residues long. The V end was cut by 7 bases, the J end by 0 bases, with 19 bases between. Germline V lookup: CDR1 MDHEN, CDR2 SYDVKM. TCRdb's table, derived via immunoSEQ multiplex PCR, lists solely in-frame clones and lacks some. Here the sample spans 120,000 or so clones, less than 95% being singletons. The chain joins TRBV28 to TRBJ2-7; tentatively, D is TRBD2 (6 bases). The TCR originated in an adult in good health. The sequences come from peripheral blood, collected on day 0 of AZD1222 vaccination. The CDR3 sequence: CASTTLEGPSSYEQYF. The CDR3 bases are TGTGCCAGCACCACCTTGGAGGGGCCAAGCTCCTACGAGCAGTACTTC.